This is a list of T cell receptor beta chains from one sample in a study of cytomegalovirus exposure and HLA in healthy donors. Using immunoSEQ multiplex PCR, the repertoire was profiled, and TCRdb retains in-frame clones only, with some absent. This table holds about 160,000 clones, around 67% found once. The sequenced sample consisted of PBMCs. These receptors originate from a woman aged 18-35 years in good health and CMV-seropositive. The CDR3 runs from the conserved cysteine through the conserved F or W. Fields, in order: clone size, J gene, CDR3 length, V gene, D gene, CDR3 protein, CDR3 DNA. The D gene is left open where the match is weak. Only some rows state a clone size, as once, few, many or a class for expanded clones.

>.|TRBJ1-3|13|TRBV2|.
CASTTRKKNTIYF
TGTGCCAGCACCACCAGGAAGAAAAACACCATATATTTT
>.|TRBJ2-1|11|TRBV7-9|.
CASSPPIAQFF
TGTGCCAGCAGCCCGCCCATAGCGCAGTTCTTC
>.|TRBJ2-2|16|TRBV7-9|.
CASSSAGVSNTGELFF
TGTGCCAGCAGCTCCGCAGGGGTTTCGAACACCGGGGAGCTGTTTTTT
>.|TRBJ2-7|16|TRBV6-5|TRBD2
CASSYPSGGNSYEQYF
TGTGCCAGCAGTTACCCTAGCGGGGGAAACTCCTACGAGCAGTACTTC
>.|TRBJ2-1|16|TRBV7-2|TRBD2
CASSLQSGLATNEQFF
TGTGCCAGCAGCTTACAATCGGGACTAGCCACGAATGAGCAGTTCTTC
>few|TRBJ2-2|15|TRBV14|TRBD2
CASSLAGGRSGELFF
TGTGCCAGCAGCCTAGCGGGGGGGCGATCCGGGGAGCTGTTTTTT
>.|TRBJ2-5|12|TRBV5-4|.
CASSSTLGTQYF
TGTGCCAGCAGCTCGACTTTAGGGACCCAGTACTTC
>.|TRBJ2-1|15|TRBV4-2|TRBD2
CASGLAGGSYNEQFF
TGTGCAAGCGGACTAGCGGGAGGATCCTACAATGAGCAGTTCTTC
>.|TRBJ1-6|13|TRBV25-1|.
CASRQQDNSPLHF
TGTGCCAGCAGGCAACAGGATAATTCACCCCTCCACTTT
>few|TRBJ1-5|15|TRBV5-6|.
CASSLAGVGNQPQHF
TGTGCCAGCAGCTTGGCAGGGGTTGGCAATCAGCCCCAGCATTTT
>.|TRBJ2-5|14|TRBV27|.
CASRGMTGQETQYF
TGTGCCAGCCGGGGGATGACAGGGCAAGAGACCCAGTACTTC
>.|TRBJ2-7|14|TRBV15|.
CATSRGEGPYEQYF
TGTGCCACCAGCAGAGGAGAGGGCCCCTACGAGCAGTACTTC
>few|TRBJ2-5|14|TRBV6-5|TRBD1
CASSRSTGGETQYF
TGTGCCAGCAGCCGCTCCACAGGGGGAGAGACCCAGTACTTC
>.|TRBJ2-7|15|TRBV5-1|TRBD2
CASSLELAGAYEQYF
TGCGCCAGCAGCTTGGAACTAGCGGGGGCCTACGAGCAGTACTTC
>few|TRBJ2-7|14|TRBV5-6|.
CASSFGQGSYEQYF
TGTGCCAGCAGCTTCGGGCAGGGAAGCTACGAGCAGTACTTC
>.|TRBJ2-7|15|TRBV4-1|.
CASSQDSSGSYEQYF
TGCGCCAGCAGCCAAGATTCGAGCGGATCCTACGAGCAGTACTTC
>.|TRBJ1-2|15|TRBV15|TRBD1
CATSPGQGRNYGYTF
TGTGCCACCAGCCCAGGACAGGGGAGGAACTATGGCTACACCTTC
>.|TRBJ1-1|14|TRBV5-1|.
CASSSGGWGTEAFF
TGCGCCAGCAGCTCAGGAGGCTGGGGCACTGAAGCTTTCTTT
>.|TRBJ2-7|14|TRBV6-5|TRBD1
CASRAGQGSGEQYF
TGTGCCAGCAGAGCCGGACAGGGGTCTGGCGAGCAGTACTTC
>.|TRBJ2-7|17|TRBV4-1|TRBD1
CASSQGITGEGAYEQYF
TGCGCCAGCAGCCAAGGGATTACAGGGGAAGGAGCCTACGAGCAGTACTTC
>once|TRBJ1-5|14|TRBV25-1|TRBD1
CASSERGLYQPQHF
TGTGCCAGCAGTGAAAGGGGGCTATATCAGCCCCAGCATTTT
>.|TRBJ2-1|15|TRBV2|TRBD2
CASRSDLAGFNEQFF
TGTGCCAGCAGGAGTGACCTAGCGGGGTTCAATGAGCAGTTCTTC
>.|TRBJ1-6|16|TRBV30|.
CAWTFQGQVNNSPLHF
TGTGCCTGGACCTTCCAGGGGCAGGTGAATAATTCACCCCTCCACTTT
>few|TRBJ1-5|16|TRBV6-6|.
CASSAQTQLTNQPQHF
TGTGCCAGCAGTGCCCAGACTCAGTTAACCAATCAGCCCCAGCATTTT
>.|TRBJ2-2|15|TRBV18|TRBD1
CASSSRQGVSGELFF
TGTGCCAGCTCTTCAAGACAGGGGGTTTCCGGGGAGCTGTTTTTT
>.|TRBJ2-3|19|TRBV29-1|TRBD1
CSVLGRGTGLRKSTDTQYF
TGCAGCGTTTTGGGCCGAGGGACAGGGTTGCGGAAGAGCACAGATACGCAGTATTTT
>.|TRBJ1-2|14|TRBV7-2|.
CASSRYREHYGYTF
TGTGCCAGCAGCCGGTATCGGGAACACTATGGCTACACCTTC
>once|TRBJ2-2|16|TRBV11-2|.
CASSWGQGSLGGELFF
TGTGCCAGCAGCTGGGGGCAAGGGTCTTTGGGCGGGGAGCTGTTTTTT
>.|TRBJ2-3|12|TRBV5-4|.
CASSPGTDTQYF
TGTGCCAGCAGCCCAGGCACAGATACGCAGTATTTT
>.|TRBJ2-1|15|TRBV28|TRBD2
CASSLTSGTHNEQFF
TGTGCCAGCAGTCTGACTAGCGGGACCCACAATGAGCAGTTCTTC
>.|TRBJ1-2|13|TRBV28|.
CASQQGLNYGYTF
TGTGCCAGCCAACAGGGCCTCAACTATGGCTACACCTTC
>.|TRBJ1-5|16|TRBV6-1|.
CASSESRQAYNQPQHF
TGTGCCAGCAGTGAATCGAGACAGGCCTACAATCAGCCCCAGCATTTT
>once|TRBJ1-5|16|TRBV6-1|.
CASSEEKTWVSQPQHF
TGTGCCAGCAGTGAAGAAAAGACATGGGTCAGCCAGCCCCAGCATTTT
>.|TRBJ2-7|13|TRBV6-6|TRBD2
CASRPGTTYEQYF
TGTGCCAGCAGACCCGGGACTACTTACGAGCAGTACTTC
>once|TRBJ2-1|13|TRBV7-9|.
CASSQRQLSSSFF
TGTGCCAGCAGCCAAAGACAGCTGAGTTCCTCGTTCTTC
>few|TRBJ2-1|15|TRBV2|.
CASSESRSGYNEQFF
TGTGCCAGCAGTGAGTCGAGAAGTGGCTACAATGAGCAGTTCTTC
>few|TRBJ1-1|13|TRBV19|.
CASQIHDKDEAFF
TGTGCCAGTCAAATCCACGACAAGGATGAAGCTTTCTTT
>.|TRBJ1-5|14|TRBV18|.
CASSPPGQNQPQHF
TGTGCCAGCTCACCACCGGGGCAGAATCAGCCCCAGCATTTT
>once|TRBJ1-2|17|TRBV6-1|TRBD1
CASSDRQGGVVNYGYTF
TGTGCCAGCAGTGACCGACAGGGTGGCGTGGTAAACTATGGCTACACCTTC
>.|TRBJ2-1|18|TRBV27|TRBD2
CASSPSGLADTFYNEQFF
TGTGCCAGCAGTCCCTCGGGACTAGCGGATACCTTCTACAATGAGCAGTTCTTC
>few|TRBJ1-1|12|TRBV29-1|TRBD1
CSVGTGGTEAFF
TGCAGCGTGGGGACAGGGGGCACTGAAGCTTTCTTT
>.|TRBJ2-5|16|TRBV5-1|TRBD2
CASSVTSGSYQETQYF
TGCGCCAGCAGCGTCACTAGCGGGAGCTATCAAGAGACCCAGTACTTC
>once|TRBJ1-1|14|TRBV11-3|.
CASSKTGFGTEAFF
TGTGCCAGCAGCAAAACGGGATTCGGGACTGAAGCTTTCTTT
>few|TRBJ1-4|14|TRBV19|TRBD1
CASRMRDRNEKLFF
TGTGCCAGTAGAATGCGGGACAGGAATGAAAAACTGTTTTTT
>.|TRBJ1-5|14|TRBV19|TRBD1
CASSGTDSNQPQHF
TGTGCCAGTAGTGGGACAGACAGCAATCAGCCCCAGCATTTT
>.|TRBJ2-5|19|TRBV6-1|TRBD2
CASSERGGEGLVGKETQYF
TGTGCCAGCAGTGAGAGGGGGGGAGAGGGACTAGTTGGCAAAGAGACCCAGTACTTC
>.|TRBJ1-2|13|TRBV28|.
CASSLYEDYGYTF
TGTGCCAGCAGTTTATACGAGGACTATGGCTACACCTTC
>.|TRBJ1-6|14|TRBV19|.
CASSIGGVNSPLHF
TGTGCCAGTAGTATCGGAGGAGTAAATTCACCCCTCCACTTT
>.|TRBJ1-5|13|TRBV7-2|TRBD1
CASSQQGFGPQHF
TGTGCCAGCAGCCAACAGGGGTTCGGGCCCCAGCATTTT
>.|TRBJ2-1|18|TRBV4-3|.
CASSQDPPGVASYNEQFF
TGCGCCAGCAGCCAAGATCCTCCGGGGGTGGCCTCATACAATGAGCAGTTCTTC
>.|TRBJ2-6|15|TRBV5-1|TRBD1
CASGTGGSGANVLTF
TGCGCCAGCGGGACAGGGGGTTCTGGGGCCAACGTCCTGACTTTC
>.|TRBJ2-7|15|TRBV6-6|TRBD2
CASSYSGAGTYEQYF
TGTGCCAGCAGTTACTCAGGAGCGGGAACCTACGAGCAGTACTTC
>few|TRBJ1-5|15|TRBV19|TRBD1
CASSPGTGVNQPQHF
TGTGCCAGTAGCCCCGGGACAGGGGTCAATCAGCCCCAGCATTTT
>.|TRBJ2-5|16|TRBV4-1|TRBD2
CASSDEDGGARGTQYF
TGCGCCAGCAGCGACGAGGACGGGGGGGCCAGAGGGACCCAGTACTTC
>.|TRBJ1-6|13|TRBV7-3|.
CASSSPPGGPLHF
TGTGCCAGCAGCTCCCCTCCCGGAGGGCCCCTCCACTTT
>.|TRBJ2-3|16|TRBV30|TRBD1
CAWNRGDRGYTDTQYF
TGTGCCTGGAATCGGGGGGACAGGGGATACACAGATACGCAGTATTTT
>.|TRBJ1-1|16|TRBV6-6|TRBD1
CASRQGAGGRNTEAFF
TGTGCCAGCAGACAGGGGGCGGGTGGGAGGAACACTGAAGCTTTCTTT
>.|TRBJ2-5|13|TRBV14|.
CASSQVLQETQYF
TGTGCCAGCAGCCAAGTACTTCAAGAGACCCAGTACTTC
>.|TRBJ2-2|15|TRBV15|TRBD1
CATSVGQGSTGELFF
TGTGCCACCAGCGTGGGACAGGGGAGCACCGGGGAGCTGTTTTTT
>once|TRBJ2-3|18|TRBV14|TRBD2
CASSQLAGANLITDTQYF
TGTGCCAGCAGCCAACTAGCGGGAGCGAACTTAATCACAGATACGCAGTATTTT